The rows below give T cell receptor beta chains drawn from one sample of a study of shared clonotypes between healthy human individuals. This table comes from immunoSEQ multiplex PCR, and its TCRdb copy is limited to in-frame clones, with some not included. The sample consists of millions of clones, about 95% of them appearing once. The source material was naive CD8+ T cells sorted from blood. All receptors derive from a young man in good health. CDR3s include the opening cysteine and the closing phenylalanine or tryptophan. Fields, in order: CDR3 length, J gene, V gene, CDR3 protein.

18	TRBJ2-2	TRBV4-3	CASSQDQSGGSNTGELFF
14	TRBJ2-7	TRBV19	CASSIDQGDYEQYF
15	TRBJ2-1	TRBV5-1	CASSLTGTSVQEQFF
13	TRBJ2-7	TRBV6-1	CASSGDGTYEQYF
15	TRBJ1-1	TRBV5-5	CASGRFETANTEAFF
22	TRBJ2-3	TRBV30	CAWSAGLLRDAPKHTSTDTQYF
16	TRBJ2-1	TRBV6-1	CASSEWGLSGNNEQFF
13	TRBJ2-1	TRBV7-6	CASSLATGNEQFF
15	TRBJ1-1	TRBV27	CASSTLYRGSTEAFF
14	TRBJ2-1	TRBV29-1	CSVELASGDELWFF
13	TRBJ2-7	TRBV11-2	CASSLGRQNEQYF
13	TRBJ2-7	TRBV27	CASSLAGAYEQYF
14	TRBJ2-7	TRBV9	CASSVVPGGYEQYF
15	TRBJ2-1	TRBV7-9	CASSLEVGTTNEQFF
13	TRBJ2-3	TRBV27	CASSPGPSDTQYF
16	TRBJ1-1	TRBV9	CASSVAVQGLNTEAFF
16	TRBJ2-7	TRBV6-1	CASSDPTAGLLYEQYF
15	TRBJ2-7	TRBV7-8	CASSLGVGVAYEQYF
14	TRBJ2-7	TRBV6-5	CASSYGDTGYEQYF
13	TRBJ2-3	TRBV10-3	CAIKDPITDTQYF
14	TRBJ1-4	TRBV6-5	CASSYSDGGMSLFF